A single sample gave rise to the 17 T cell receptor beta chains below, sequenced in a study of cytomegalovirus exposure and HLA in healthy donors. Primers for the PCR totalled 60 Vbeta and 13 Jbeta. Clones were sequenced by immunoSEQ multiplex PCR, and TCRdb holds only the in-frame ones, with some missing. Among roughly 170,000 clones listed, around four fifths were seen once. Material: PBMCs. These receptor sequences come from a girl aged 10 to 17 in good health and CMV-seropositive.

This chain links TRBV5-1 with TRBJ2-3; 8 bases map to TRBD2. CDR3 length: 15 residues. The J segment lost 3 bases and the V segment lost 1 base, leaving 4 bases of the junction unmatched. From germline, CDR1 is SGHRS and CDR2 YFSETQ. CDR3 residues: CASSLQRGITDTQYF. In DNA form, the CDR3 reads TGCGCCAGCAGCTTGCAGCGGGGGATAACAGATACGCAGTATTTT.

The chain recombines TRBV7-2 with TRBJ1-3; D unresolved. V was pared by 2 bases and J by 0 bases, with 8 bases between. Germline V CDR1 and CDR2: SGHTA, FQGNSA. CDR3 size: 15 residues. The DNA of the CDR3 is TGTGCCAGCAGCTTACGGGAGTTCTCTGGAAACACCATATATTTT. This sequence encodes CASSLREFSGNTIYF.

In this sample, this clone turned up a few times. The V and J genes are TRBV6-5 and TRBJ1-3, with D tentatively TRBD1 (6 bases). Trimming stripped 11 bases from V and 4 bases from J, with 9 bases between. The CDR3 has 11 amino acids. The V gene's germline CDR1 is MNHEY and CDR2 SVGAGI. CDR3 sequence reads: CAGGAGNTIYF. Written as DNA, the CDR3 is TGTGCCGGGGGGGCGGGAAACACCATATATTTT.

This clone appeared a single time. This chain links TRBV5-1 with TRBJ2-5; TRBD1 matches at 8 bases. The CDR3 loop spans 14 amino acids. V shed 4 bases, J shed 1 base, and the junction held 3 bases outside the gene matches. Germline V lookup: CDR1 SGHRS, CDR2 YFSETQ. CDR3 protein: CASSPGTGQETQYF. CDR3 in DNA: TGCGCCAGCAGCCCGGGGACAGGCCAAGAGACCCAGTACTTC.

This chain links TRBV7-3 with TRBJ2-3, with 7 bases identical to TRBD2. V was pared by 4 bases and J by 4 bases, with 8 bases of the junction left unmatched. Per the germline V gene, CDR1 is SGHTA and CDR2 is FQGTGA. There are 15 residues in the CDR3. The CDR3 region is CASSSYGGVADTQYF. The CDR3 DNA reads TGTGCCAGCAGCTCCTATGGGGGGGTCGCAGATACGCAGTATTTT. Using reference TRBV7-3 and TRBJ2-3 for the parts outside the CDR3, the full variable domain is GAGVSQTPSNKVTEKGKYVELRCDPISGHTALYWYRQSLGQGPEFLIYFQGTGAADDSGLPNDRFFAVRPEGSVSTLKIQRTERGDSAVYLCASSSYGGVADTQYFGPGTRLTVL.

The chain recombines TRBV19 with TRBJ1-3; 11 nucleotides line up with TRBD1. The CDR3 covers 16 residues. Trimming at V came to 7 bases and at J to 4 bases, leaving 9 bases not matched to a gene. Germline loops: CDR1 LNHDA, CDR2 SQIVND (reference sequence). In DNA form, the CDR3 reads TGTGCCAGTAATCGAAGGGGACAGGGGGACGGAAACACCATATATTTT. Protein product: CASNRRGQGDGNTIYF. Based on the CDR3 plus reference TRBV19 and TRBJ1-3, the full variable domain is DGGITQSPKYLFRKEGQNVTLSCEQNLNHDAMYWYRQDPGQGLRLIYYSQIVNDFQKGDIAEGYSVSREKKESFPLTVTSAQKNPTAFYLCASNRRGQGDGNTIYFGEGSWLTVV.

The rearrangement joins TRBV2 to TRBJ1-1, with 8 positions matching TRBD1. This CDR3 spans 13 amino acids. V shed 7 bases, J shed 7 bases, and the junction held 8 bases outside the gene matches. The germline V gene encodes CDR1 SNHLY and CDR2 FYNNEI. CDR3 sequence: CASMGRGLVEAFF. CDR3 DNA: TGTGCCAGCATGGGCAGGGGGCTGGTTGAAGCTTTCTTT.

The table lists this clone with a count of one. The chain recombines TRBV5-8 with TRBJ1-1; the D gene is possibly TRBD1 (6 bases). This CDR3 spans 15 amino acids. CDR1 and CDR2 (germline): SGHTS, YDEGEE. Deletions cut 0 bases from V and 4 bases from J, with 13 bases between. The chain's CDR3 is CASSLGQKGVTEAFF. The CDR3 coding sequence is TGTGCCAGCAGCTTGGGGCAGAAGGGGGTCACTGAAGCTTTCTTT. The full variable domain, in which reference TRBV5-8 and TRBJ1-1 provide the parts outside the CDR3, is EAGVTQSPTHLIKTRGQQATLRCSPISGHTSVYWYQQALGLGLQFLLWYDEGEERNRGNFPPRFSGRQFPNYSSELNVNALELEDSALYLCASSLGQKGVTEAFFGQGTRLTVV.

The rearrangement links TRBV5-4 to TRBJ1-2; D is possibly TRBD1 (6 bases). V gave up 2 bases and J gave up 2 bases, with 13 bases separating them. CDR3 length equals 15 residues. Germline V CDR1 and CDR2: SGHNT, YYREEE (reference sequence). CDR3 protein: CASSFQSDSNYGYTF. The CDR3 nucleotides read TGTGCCAGCAGCTTTCAGTCGGACAGCAACTATGGCTACACCTTC.

This sequence joins TRBV19 and TRBJ1-1; 7 nucleotides align to TRBD1. V was clipped by 5 bases and J by 4 bases; unmatched bases: 10. There are 15 residues in the CDR3. Germline CDR1 and CDR2: LNHDA and SQIVND (reference sequence). CDR3 loop: CASSPLDRDATEAFF. For the CDR3, the DNA is TGTGCCAGTAGTCCGCTCGACAGGGATGCCACTGAAGCTTTCTTT.

The chain links TRBV2 to TRBJ2-6; maybe TRBD1 (6 bases). Per the germline V gene, CDR1 is SNHLY and CDR2 is FYNNEI. The CDR3 has 16 amino acids. V shed 9 bases and J shed 1 base, with 16 bases lying between them. CDR3 in DNA: TGTGCCAGTCACAGGGAGTCCCCATCTGGGGCCAACGTCCTGACTTTC. Encoded protein: CASHRESPSGANVLTF.

The gene calls are TRBV10-3 and TRBJ2-7; 11 nucleotides align to TRBD1. The germline CDR1 and CDR2 sequences are ENHRY and SYGVKD. The CDR3 length is 15 residues. V was clipped by 2 bases and J by 2 bases; unmatched bases: 2. CDR3 residues: CAISEPGQGAYEQYF. The DNA of the CDR3 is TGTGCCATCAGTGAGCCGGGACAGGGGGCCTACGAGCAGTACTTC.

In DNA form, the CDR3 reads TGTGCCAGCAGCTTGGGACAGGGGGGAGTTAATGAAAAACTGTTTTTT. Protein product: CASSLGQGGVNEKLFF. The V and J genes are TRBV5-6 and TRBJ1-4, with 9 bases lining up with TRBD1. This CDR3 spans 16 amino acids. The trim removed 0 bases at V and 4 bases at J, leaving 4 bases unmatched. CDR1 SGHDT and CDR2 YYEEEE come from the germline V gene.

This clone showed up just a few times. This chain connects TRBV7-6 to TRBJ1-4; the D gene is possibly TRBD1 (6 bases). Per the germline V gene, CDR1 is SGHVS and CDR2 is FNYEAQ. CDR3 size: 16 residues. The ends were cut back, 5 bases at V and 0 bases at J, with 13 bases in the middle. The DNA of the CDR3 is TGTGCCAGCAGCACGCGCAGGGGAGCAACTAATGAAAAACTGTTTTTT. Protein sequence: CASSTRRGATNEKLFF.

This clone was seen a handful of times. V usage is TRBV7-6 and J usage is TRBJ2-3, with TRBD2 identical over 12 bases. Germline V gene lookup returns CDR1 SGHVS and CDR2 FNYEAQ. With V trimmed by 1 base and J by 5 bases, 10 bases remained unmatched. This CDR3 is built from 18 residues. DNA for the CDR3: TGTGCCAGCAGCTTAGGCCCCCTAGCGGGGGGGCTGAGAGATACGCAGTATTTT. This codes for CASSLGPLAGGLRDTQYF.

The CDR3 is CASSLQGLDYGYTF. The CDR3 nucleotides read TGTGCCAGCTCACTACAGGGTTTGGACTATGGCTACACCTTC. The chain has TRBV18 and TRBJ1-2; possible D gene TRBD1, 6 bases. Germline V gene data show CDR1 as KGHSH and CDR2 as LQKENI. This CDR3 comprises 14 residues. The V gene lost 4 bases and the J gene lost 3 bases, with 12 bases spanning the gap.

The chain couples TRBV29-1 to TRBJ2-4; D is possibly TRBD2 (6 bases). The CDR3 totals 11 residues. V was pared by 5 bases and J by 5 bases, with 7 bases between. The germline V gene has CDR1 SQVTM and CDR2 ANQGSEA. The CDR3 is CSVWRENIQYF. CDR3 coding DNA: TGCAGCGTTTGGAGGGAAAACATTCAGTACTTC.